The clone carrying this T cell receptor beta chain was observed at least ten times. Its target is not known. Graves' hyperthyroidism without ophthalmopathy progression within 18 months was termed stable. The entry originates in a study of T cells in Graves' hyperthyroidism and ophthalmopathy. Study-level information: Upon initial diagnosis and before any treatment, peripheral blood was collected.

Using RNA transcripts as the source, TCR beta CDR3 regions were amplified. HTBI primers drove first-round RT-PCR of the TCR CDR3. One entry per CDR3 protein results from TCRdb running MiXCR on the multiplex PCR reads. The table lists some 500,000 distinct CDR3 sequences, about 15% of them singletons. Broader study findings: Blood samples included most of the expanded thyroid clonotypes exceeding 0.001.

This CDR3 comprises 15 residues. V lost 6 bases to trimming and J lost 3 bases, with 14 bases between them. Germline V gives CDR1 SGHAT, CDR2 FQNNGV. The sample comprised blood. This sequence was found in a woman between 18 and 29 years old with Graves' hyperthyroidism. The V and J genes are TRBV11-2 and TRBJ1-4; D gene uncertain. Written as DNA, the CDR3 is TGTGCCAGCAGAGCGGGCCCGGGCTCTAATGAAAAACTGTTTTTT. Encoded protein: CASRAGPGSNEKLFF.